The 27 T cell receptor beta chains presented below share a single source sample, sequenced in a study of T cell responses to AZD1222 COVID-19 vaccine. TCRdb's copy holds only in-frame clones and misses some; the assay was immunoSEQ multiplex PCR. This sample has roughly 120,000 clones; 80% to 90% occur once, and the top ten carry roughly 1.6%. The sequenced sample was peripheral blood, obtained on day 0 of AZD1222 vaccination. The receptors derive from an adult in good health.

In nucleotides, the CDR3 is TGTGCCAGCAGCTTAGCGGGACAGGGGACCACTGAAGCTTTCTTT. Translating gives CASSLAGQGTTEAFF. The V gene is TRBV7-6, the J gene TRBJ1-1; 10 nucleotides agree with TRBD1. Germline trimming cut 0 bases from V and 4 bases from J; bases unmatched to any gene: 2. This CDR3 is built from 15 residues. Germline values: CDR1 SGHVS, CDR2 FNYEAQ. Looking up the rest from reference TRBV7-6 and TRBJ1-1 gives the full variable domain: GAGVSQSPRYKVTKRGQDVALRCDPISGHVSLYWYRQALGQGPEFLTYFNYEAQQDKSGLPNDRFSAERPEGSISTLTIQRTEQRDSAMYRCASSLAGQGTTEAFFGQGTRLTVV.

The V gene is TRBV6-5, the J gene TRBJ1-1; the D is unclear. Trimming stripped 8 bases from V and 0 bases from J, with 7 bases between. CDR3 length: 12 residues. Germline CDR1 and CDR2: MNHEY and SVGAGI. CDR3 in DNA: TGTGCCAGCTCGGTCATGAACACTGAAGCTTTCTTT. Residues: CASSVMNTEAFF.

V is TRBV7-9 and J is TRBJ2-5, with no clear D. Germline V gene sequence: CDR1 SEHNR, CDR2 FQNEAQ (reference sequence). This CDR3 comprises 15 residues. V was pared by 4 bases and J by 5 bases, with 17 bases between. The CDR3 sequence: CASSSNSLDGETQYF. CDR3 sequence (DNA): TGTGCCAGCAGCTCGAACAGCCTTGACGGGGAGACCCAGTACTTC.

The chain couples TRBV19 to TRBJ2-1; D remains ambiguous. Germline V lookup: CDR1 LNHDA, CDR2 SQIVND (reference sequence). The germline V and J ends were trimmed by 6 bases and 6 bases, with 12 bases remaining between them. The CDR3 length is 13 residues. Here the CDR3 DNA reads TGTGCCAGTAGATATCGGAGCCGCAATGAGCAGTTCTTC. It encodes CASRYRSRNEQFF.

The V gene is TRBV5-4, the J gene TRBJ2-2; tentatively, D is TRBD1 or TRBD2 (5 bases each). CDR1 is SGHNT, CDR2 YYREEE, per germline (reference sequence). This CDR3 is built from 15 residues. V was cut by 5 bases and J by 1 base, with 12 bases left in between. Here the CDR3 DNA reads TGTGCCAGCAGAGGGGAGCTGAGGAACACCGGGGAGCTGTTTTTT. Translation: CASRGELRNTGELFF.

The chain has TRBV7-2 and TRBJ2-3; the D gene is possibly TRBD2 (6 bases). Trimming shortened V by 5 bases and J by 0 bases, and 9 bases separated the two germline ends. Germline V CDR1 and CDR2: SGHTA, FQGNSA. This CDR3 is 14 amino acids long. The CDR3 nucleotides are TGTGCCAGCAGCCCGGGACTTAGCACAGATACGCAGTATTTT. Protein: CASSPGLSTDTQYF.

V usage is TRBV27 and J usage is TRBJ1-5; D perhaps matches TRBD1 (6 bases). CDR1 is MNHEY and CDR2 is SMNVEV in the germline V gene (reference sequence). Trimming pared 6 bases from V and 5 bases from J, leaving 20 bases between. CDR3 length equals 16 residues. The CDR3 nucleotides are TGTGCCAGCAGACAAAAACCCTACAGGGCCGATCAGCCCCAGCATTTT. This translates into CASRQKPYRADQPQHF.

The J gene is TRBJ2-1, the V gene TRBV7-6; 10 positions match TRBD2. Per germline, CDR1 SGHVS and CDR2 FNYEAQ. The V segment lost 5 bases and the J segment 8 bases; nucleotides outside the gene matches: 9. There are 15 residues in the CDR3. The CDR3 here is CASSPLAGVNDEQFF. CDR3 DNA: TGTGCCAGCAGCCCCCTAGCGGGAGTTAACGATGAGCAGTTCTTC. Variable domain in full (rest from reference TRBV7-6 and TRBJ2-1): GAGVSQSPRYKVTKRGQDVALRCDPISGHVSLYWYRQALGQGPEFLTYFNYEAQQDKSGLPNDRFSAERPEGSISTLTIQRTEQRDSAMYRCASSPLAGVNDEQFFGPGTRLTVL.

CDR3 in amino acids: CAISEKGVQPGNQPQHF. Written as DNA, the CDR3 is TGTGCCATCAGTGAGAAAGGGGTACAGCCCGGCAATCAGCCCCAGCATTTT. The chain combines TRBV10-3 with TRBJ1-5, with a tentative D call TRBD1 (5 bases). Trimming removed 2 bases from V and 2 bases from J, with 16 bases in between. CDR1 is ENHRY, CDR2 SYGVKD, per germline. The CDR3 is 17 residues long.

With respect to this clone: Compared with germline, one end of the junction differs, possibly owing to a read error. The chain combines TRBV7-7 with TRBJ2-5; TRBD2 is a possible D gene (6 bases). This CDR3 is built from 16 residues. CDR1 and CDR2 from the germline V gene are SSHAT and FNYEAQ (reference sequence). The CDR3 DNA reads TGTGCTAGCAGCCGAGGGTCAGCGGGTAGCCAAGAGACCCAGTACTTC. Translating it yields CASSRGSAGSQETQYF.

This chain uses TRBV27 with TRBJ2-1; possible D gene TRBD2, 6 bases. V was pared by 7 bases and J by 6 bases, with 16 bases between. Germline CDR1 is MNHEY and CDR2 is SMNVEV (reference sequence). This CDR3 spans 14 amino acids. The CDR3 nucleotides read TGTGCCAGCACTATCAGCGGAGGGCCCAATGAGCAGTTCTTC. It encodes CASTISGGPNEQFF.

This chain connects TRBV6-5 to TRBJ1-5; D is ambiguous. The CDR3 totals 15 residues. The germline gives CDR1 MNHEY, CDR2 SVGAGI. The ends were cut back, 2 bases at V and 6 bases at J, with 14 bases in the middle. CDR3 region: CASSYQLGNGQPQHF. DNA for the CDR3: TGTGCCAGCAGTTACCAGCTAGGGAACGGTCAGCCCCAGCATTTT.

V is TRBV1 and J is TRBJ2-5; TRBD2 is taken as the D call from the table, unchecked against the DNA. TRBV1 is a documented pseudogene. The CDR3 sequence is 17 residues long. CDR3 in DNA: TGCACCAGCAGCCAAGAAGAGGAAGCGGGGGGACAAGAGACCCAGTACTTC. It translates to CTSSQEEEAGGQETQYF.

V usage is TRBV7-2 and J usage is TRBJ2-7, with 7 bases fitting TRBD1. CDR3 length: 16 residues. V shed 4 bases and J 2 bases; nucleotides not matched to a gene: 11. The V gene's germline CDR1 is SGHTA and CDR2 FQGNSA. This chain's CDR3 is CASSSRRQGQPYEQYF. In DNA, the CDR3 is TGTGCCAGCAGCTCCCGCAGACAGGGACAACCCTACGAGCAGTACTTC.

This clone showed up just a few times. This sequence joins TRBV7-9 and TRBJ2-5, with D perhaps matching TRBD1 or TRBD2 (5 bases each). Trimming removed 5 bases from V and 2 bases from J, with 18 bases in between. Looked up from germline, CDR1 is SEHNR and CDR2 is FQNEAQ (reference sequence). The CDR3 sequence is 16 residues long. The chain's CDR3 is CASSPPIGWGQETQYF. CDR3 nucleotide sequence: TGTGCCAGCAGCCCCCCAATTGGGTGGGGGCAAGAGACCCAGTACTTC.

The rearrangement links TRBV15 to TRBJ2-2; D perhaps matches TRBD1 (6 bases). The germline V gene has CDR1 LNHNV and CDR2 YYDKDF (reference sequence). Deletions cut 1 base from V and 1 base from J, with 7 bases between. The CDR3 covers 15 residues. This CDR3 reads CATSRGGQNTGELFF. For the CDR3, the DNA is TGTGCCACCAGCAGAGGGGGACAGAACACCGGGGAGCTGTTTTTT.

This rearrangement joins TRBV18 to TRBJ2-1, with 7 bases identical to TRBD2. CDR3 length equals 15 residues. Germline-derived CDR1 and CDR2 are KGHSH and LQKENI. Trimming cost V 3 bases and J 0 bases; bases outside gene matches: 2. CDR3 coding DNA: TGTGCCAGCTCACCCCGCGGGAGCTCCTACAATGAGCAGTTCTTC. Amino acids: CASSPRGSSYNEQFF.

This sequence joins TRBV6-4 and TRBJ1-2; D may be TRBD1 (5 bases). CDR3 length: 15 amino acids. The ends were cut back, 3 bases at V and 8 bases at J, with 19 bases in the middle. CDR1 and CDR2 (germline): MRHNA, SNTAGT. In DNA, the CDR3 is TGTGCCAGCAGTGATCGGGCGGGAACGAAGGGGGGCTACACCTTC. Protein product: CASSDRAGTKGGYTF.

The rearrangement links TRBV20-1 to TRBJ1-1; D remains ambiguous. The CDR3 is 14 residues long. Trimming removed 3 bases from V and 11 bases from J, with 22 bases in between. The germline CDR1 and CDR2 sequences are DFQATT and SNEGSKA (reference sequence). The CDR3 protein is CSASEASEGVIAFF. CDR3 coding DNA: TGCAGTGCTAGTGAGGCATCGGAAGGTGTAATCGCTTTCTTT.

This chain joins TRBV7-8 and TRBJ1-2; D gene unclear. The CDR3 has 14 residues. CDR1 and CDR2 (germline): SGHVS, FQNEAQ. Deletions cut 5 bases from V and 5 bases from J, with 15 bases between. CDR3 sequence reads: CASSARTDSYGYTF. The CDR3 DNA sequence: TGTGCCAGCAGCGCCCGGACTGACTCTTATGGCTACACCTTC. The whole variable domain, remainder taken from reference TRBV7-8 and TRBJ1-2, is GAGVSQSPRYKVAKRGQDVALRCDPISGHVSLFWYQQALGQGPEFLTYFQNEAQLDKSGLPSDRFFAERPEGSVSTLKIQRTQQEDSAVYLCASSARTDSYGYTFGSGTRLTVV.

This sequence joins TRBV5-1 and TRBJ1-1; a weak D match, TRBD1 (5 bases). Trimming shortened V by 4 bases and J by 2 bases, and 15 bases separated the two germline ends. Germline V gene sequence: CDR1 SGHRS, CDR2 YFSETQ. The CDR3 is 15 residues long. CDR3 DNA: TGCGCCAGCAGCCCACTTTCAGGGTCTAACACTGAAGCTTTCTTT. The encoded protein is CASSPLSGSNTEAFF.

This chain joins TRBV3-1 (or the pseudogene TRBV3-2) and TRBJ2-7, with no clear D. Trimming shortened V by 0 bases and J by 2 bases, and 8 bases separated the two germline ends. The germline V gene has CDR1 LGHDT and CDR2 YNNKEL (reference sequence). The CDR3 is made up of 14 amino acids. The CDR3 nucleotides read TGTGCCAGCAGCCAAGATCTGCAGGCCTACGAGCAGTACTTC. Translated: CASSQDLQAYEQYF.

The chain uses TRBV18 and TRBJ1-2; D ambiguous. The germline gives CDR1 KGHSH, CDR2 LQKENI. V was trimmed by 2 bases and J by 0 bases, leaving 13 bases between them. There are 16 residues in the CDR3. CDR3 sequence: CASSPFSKGANYGYTF. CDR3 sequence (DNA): TGTGCCAGCTCACCATTTAGTAAGGGAGCTAACTATGGCTACACCTTC.

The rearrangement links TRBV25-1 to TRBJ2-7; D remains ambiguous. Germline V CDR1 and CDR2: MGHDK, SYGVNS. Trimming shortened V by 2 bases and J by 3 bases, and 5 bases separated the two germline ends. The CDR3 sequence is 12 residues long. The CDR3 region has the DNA TGTGCCAGCAGTGAACGCAACTACGAGCAGTACTTC. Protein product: CASSERNYEQYF.

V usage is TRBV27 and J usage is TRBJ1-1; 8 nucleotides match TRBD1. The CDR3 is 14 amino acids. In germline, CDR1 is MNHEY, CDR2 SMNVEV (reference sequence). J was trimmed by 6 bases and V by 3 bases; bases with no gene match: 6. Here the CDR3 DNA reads TGTGCCAGCAGTTTCCCAGACAGGGGCGCTGAAGCTTTCTTT. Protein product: CASSFPDRGAEAFF.

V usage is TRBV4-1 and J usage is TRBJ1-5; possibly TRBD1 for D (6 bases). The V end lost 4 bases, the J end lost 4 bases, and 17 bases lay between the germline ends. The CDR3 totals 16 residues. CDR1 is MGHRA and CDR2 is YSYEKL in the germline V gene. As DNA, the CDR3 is TGCGCCAGCAGCCTCCGACGCTACAGGGATAATCAGCCCCAGCATTTT. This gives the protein CASSLRRYRDNQPQHF.

The CDR3 spells CATSDLASGIEQFF. The DNA of the CDR3 is TGTGCCACCAGTGATTTGGCGTCGGGGATTGAGCAGTTCTTC. The chain uses TRBV24-1 and TRBJ2-1; D possibly corresponds to TRBD2 (5 bases). The CDR3 spans 14 residues. Trimming removed 0 bases at V and 9 bases at J, with 11 bases between. CDR1 and CDR2 (germline): KGHDR, SFDVKD.